This record looks at one TCR beta chain sequence and its context. No antigen is known for it. The source of the sample is a study of cytomegalovirus exposure and HLA in healthy donors. Each donor was healthy, and each was a bone marrow donor. V shed 6 bases and J shed 10 bases, with 24 bases lying between them. There are 15 residues in the CDR3. Germline V gene lookup returns CDR1 MDHEN and CDR2 SYDVKM. Broader study findings: A few CMV-associated chains proved CMV antigen-specific in vitro. As immune exposure information, only CMV serostatus was available. Per published reports, the classifier diagnosed cytomegalovirus status with high specificity and sensitivity.

The PCR used 60 Vbeta and 13 Jbeta primers. Clones were read by immunoSEQ multiplex PCR, and TCRdb kept only the in-frame ones, dropping some. The repertoire holds a few hundred thousand clones, with 70% to 85% as singletons. This sequence joins TRBV28 and TRBJ1-1; tentative D call: TRBD1 (6 bases). The origin of this receptor is a woman aged 60-70 years in good health and CMV-seropositive. Material: PBMCs. CDR3 sequence: CASRMRPQGTSGAFF. The CDR3 DNA reads as TGTGCCAGCAGAATGCGGCCCCAGGGGACCAGTGGAGCTTTCTTT.